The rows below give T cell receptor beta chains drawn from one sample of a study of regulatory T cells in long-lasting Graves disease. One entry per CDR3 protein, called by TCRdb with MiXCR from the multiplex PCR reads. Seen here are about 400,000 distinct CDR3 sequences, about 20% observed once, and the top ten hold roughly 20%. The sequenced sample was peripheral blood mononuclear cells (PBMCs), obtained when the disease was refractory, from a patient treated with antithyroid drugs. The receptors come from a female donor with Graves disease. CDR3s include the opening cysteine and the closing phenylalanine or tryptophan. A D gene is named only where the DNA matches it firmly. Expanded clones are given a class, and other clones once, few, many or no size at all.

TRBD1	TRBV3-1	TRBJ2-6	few	CASSQDRTGGSSGANVLTF	TGTGCCAGCAGCCAAGACCGTACAGGGGGAAGCTCTGGGGCCAACGTCCTGACTTTC
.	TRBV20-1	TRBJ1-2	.	CSASLGPNYGYTF	TGCAGTGCTAGCCTCGGACCGAACTATGGCTACACCTTC
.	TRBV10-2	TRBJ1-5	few	CASKWGEGQPQHF	TGCGCCAGCAAATGGGGAGAGGGGCAGCCCCAGCATTTT
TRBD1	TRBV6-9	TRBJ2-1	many	CASSSASGGSYNEQFF	TGTGCCAGCAGTTCCGCTTCAGGGGGCTCCTACAATGAGCAGTTCTTC
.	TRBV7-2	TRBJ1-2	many	CASRQTGGYGYTF	TGTGCCAGCAGACAAACAGGCGGCTATGGCTACACCTTC
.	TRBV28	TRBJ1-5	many	CASSSTSGEAQPQHF	TGTGCCAGCAGTTCGACCTCAGGGGAGGCTCAGCCCCAGCATTTT
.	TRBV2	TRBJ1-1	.	CASSEPYMNTEAFF	TGTGCCAGCAGTGAACCTTATATGAACACTGAAGCTTTCTTT
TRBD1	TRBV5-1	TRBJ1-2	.	CASSLATPGTDYGYTF	TGCGCCAGCAGCTTGGCGACCCCCGGGACAGACTATGGCTACACCTTC
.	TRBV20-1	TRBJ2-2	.	CSASPSGSVLGGELFF	TGCAGTGCTTCCCCCTCCGGTAGCGTCTTAGGCGGGGAGCTGTTTTTT
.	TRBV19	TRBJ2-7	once	CASMVGYEQYF	TGTGCCTCTATGGTAGGCTACGAGCAGTACTTC
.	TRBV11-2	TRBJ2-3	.	CASSQTGDTQYF	TGTGCCAGCAGCCAAACGGGAGATACGCAGTATTTT
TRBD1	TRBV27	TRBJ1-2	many	CASRRQGLQQSNYGYTF	TGTGCCAGCAGACGACAGGGACTCCAACAATCTAACTATGGCTACACCTTC
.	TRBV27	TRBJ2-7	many	CASSLWAEPYEQYF	TGTGCCAGCAGCCTCTGGGCGGAACCCTACGAGCAGTACTTC
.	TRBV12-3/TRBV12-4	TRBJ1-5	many	CASRTTAGQPQHF	TGTGCCAGCAGAACGACAGCGGGGCAGCCCCAGCATTTT
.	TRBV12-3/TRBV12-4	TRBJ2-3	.	CASSSFVGTLQDTQYF	TGTGCCAGCAGTTCCTTCGTAGGGACCCTGCAGGATACGCAGTATTTT
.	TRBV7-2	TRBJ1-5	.	CASSLLNNQPQHF	TGTGCCAGCAGCTTACTAAACAATCAGCCCCAGCATTTT
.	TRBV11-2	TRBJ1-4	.	CASSFRGQANEKLFF	TGTGCCAGCAGCTTTCGGGGGCAGGCTAATGAAAAACTGTTTTTT
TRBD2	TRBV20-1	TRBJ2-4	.	CSVPSGTSGSWWNIQYF	TGCAGTGTTCCCTCCGGGACTAGCGGGAGTTGGTGGAACATTCAGTACTTC
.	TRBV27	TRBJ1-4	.	CASSYQGTPNEKLFF	TGTGCCAGCAGTTATCAGGGGACACCTAATGAAAAACTGTTTTTT
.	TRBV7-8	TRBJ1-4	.	CASSLHRGIDEKLFF	TGTGCCAGCAGCTTACATAGGGGAATTGATGAAAAACTGTTTTTT
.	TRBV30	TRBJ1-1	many	CAWSVSSGNTEAFF	TGTGCCTGGAGTGTAAGTAGCGGAAACACTGAAGCTTTCTTT
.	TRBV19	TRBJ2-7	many	CASMGYSYEQYF	TGTGCCAGTATGGGATACTCCTACGAGCAGTACTTC
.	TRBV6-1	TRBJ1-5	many	CASSAGSNQPQHF	TGTGCCAGCAGTGCGGGTAGCAATCAGCCCCAGCATTTT
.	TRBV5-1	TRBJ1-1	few	CASSPGGLEAFF	TGCGCCAGCAGCCCGGGGGGCCTTGAAGCTTTCTTT
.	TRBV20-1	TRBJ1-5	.	CSAGGHSNQPQHF	TGCAGTGCTGGGGGCCATAGCAATCAGCCCCAGCATTTT
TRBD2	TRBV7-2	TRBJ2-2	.	CASSHGLAGVLNTGELFF	TGTGCCAGCAGCCATGGACTAGCGGGAGTTTTAAACACCGGGGAGCTGTTTTTT
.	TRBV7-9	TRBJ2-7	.	CASSWDNEQYF	TGTGCCAGCAGTTGGGACAACGAGCAGTACTTC
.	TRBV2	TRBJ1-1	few	CVHGEASMNTEAFF	TGTGTTCACGGCGAGGCTTCTATGAACACTGAAGCTTTCTTT
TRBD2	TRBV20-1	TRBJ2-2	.	CSASGLITGELFF	TGCAGTGCGTCGGGACTAATCACCGGGGAGCTGTTTTTT
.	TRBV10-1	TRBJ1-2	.	CASSRTTTNYGYTF	TGCGCCAGCAGCCGAACAACTACTAACTATGGCTACACCTTC
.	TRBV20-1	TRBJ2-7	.	CSARSREVAYEQYF	TGCAGTGCTAGGTCGAGGGAGGTCGCCTACGAGCAGTACTTC
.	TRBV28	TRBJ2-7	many	CASSSPGTGNVEQYF	TGTGCCAGCAGTTCCCCCGGGACCGGGAATGTTGAGCAGTACTTC
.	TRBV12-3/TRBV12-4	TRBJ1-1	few	CASSLSVRNTEAFF	TGTGCCAGCTCGCTTTCCGTTCGGAACACTGAAGCTTTCTTT
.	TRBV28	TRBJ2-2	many	CASSLFGVNTGELFF	TGTGCCAGCAGTTTATTTGGGGTGAACACCGGGGAGCTGTTTTTT
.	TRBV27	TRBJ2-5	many	CASSPGTSSTQYF	TGTGCCAGCAGTCCAGGGACATCATCGACCCAGTACTTC
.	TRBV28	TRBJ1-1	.	CASSPHRSGPPYKHGAFF	TGTGCCAGCAGTCCCCACCGATCGGGACCGCCCTATAAGCACGGAGCTTTCTTT
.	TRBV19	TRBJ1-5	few	CASSVDMGNQPQHF	TGTGCCAGTAGTGTGGACATGGGCAATCAGCCCCAGCATTTT
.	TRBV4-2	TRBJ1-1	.	CASNRQGTAEAFF	TGTGCCAGCAACCGTCAGGGGACCGCTGAAGCTTTCTTT
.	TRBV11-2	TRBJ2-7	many	CASSLYSSGNEQYF	TGTGCCAGCAGCTTATACTCCTCGGGGAACGAGCAGTACTTC
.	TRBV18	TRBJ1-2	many	CASSTKQNYYGYTF	TGTGCCAGCTCAACTAAGCAGAACTATTATGGCTACACCTTC
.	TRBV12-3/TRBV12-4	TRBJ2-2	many	CASSLTGTWELFF	TGTGCCAGCAGTCTCACCGGGACGTGGGAGCTGTTTTTT
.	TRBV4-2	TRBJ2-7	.	CASSPESAESSYEQYF	TGTGCCAGCAGCCCAGAATCAGCGGAGAGCTCCTACGAGCAGTACTTC
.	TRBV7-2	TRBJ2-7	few	CASSPAGQNYYEQYF	TGTGCCAGCAGTCCCGCGGGACAGAATTACTACGAGCAGTACTTC
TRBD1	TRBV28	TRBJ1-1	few	CASSTPGQGYFF	TGTGCCAGCAGCACACCGGGACAGGGTTATTTCTTT
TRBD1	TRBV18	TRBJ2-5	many	CASSLSGTDQETQYF	TGTGCCAGCTCCCTATCCGGGACAGACCAAGAGACCCAGTACTTC
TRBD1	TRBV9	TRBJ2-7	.	CASSPTGDRRRMDEQYF	TGTGCCAGCAGCCCAACGGGGGACAGGAGGAGAATGGACGAGCAGTACTTC
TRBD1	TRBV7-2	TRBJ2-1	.	CASSGDRGSYNEQFF	TGTGCCAGCAGCGGAGACAGGGGTAGCTACAATGAGCAGTTCTTC
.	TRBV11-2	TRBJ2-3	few	CASSFRPEAADTQYF	TGTGCCAGCAGCTTCCGTCCCGAGGCGGCAGATACGCAGTATTTT
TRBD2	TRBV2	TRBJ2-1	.	CASSPNGLANEQFF	TGTGCCAGCAGTCCCAATGGACTAGCCAATGAGCAGTTCTTC
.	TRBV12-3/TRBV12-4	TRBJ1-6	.	CASSLEGTGYNSPLHF	TGTGCCAGCAGTTTAGAGGGGACGGGCTATAATTCACCCCTCCACTTT
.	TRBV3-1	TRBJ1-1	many	CASSHAARGMNTEAFF	TGTGCCAGCAGCCACGCCGCACGGGGTATGAACACTGAAGCTTTCTTT
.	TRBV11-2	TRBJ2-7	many	CASSLVGDPSYEQYF	TGTGCCAGCAGCTTAGTTGGGGATCCCTCCTACGAGCAGTACTTC
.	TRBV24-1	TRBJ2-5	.	CATSDFGETQYF	TGTGCCACCAGTGACTTTGGAGAGACCCAGTACTTC
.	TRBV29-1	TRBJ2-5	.	CSGLVETQYF	TGCAGCGGCCTAGTAGAGACCCAGTACTTC
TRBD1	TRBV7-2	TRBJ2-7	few	CASSPVPGQTYEQYF	TGTGCCAGCAGTCCAGTACCGGGACAGACCTACGAGCAGTACTTC
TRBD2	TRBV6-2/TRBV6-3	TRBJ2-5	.	CASSLPAGTSGMRQYF	TGTGCCAGCAGTCTCCCCGCCGGGACTAGCGGGATGAGGCAGTACTTC